The 22 T cell receptor beta chains listed next were all sequenced from one sample in a study of post-analysis software for immune sequencing data. Researchers reported that TCR beta cDNA libraries carried unique molecular identifiers. TCRdb reprocessed the PCR reads via MiXCR and lists one record per CDR3 protein. The repertoire includes around 260,000 distinct CDR3 sequences, 36% of them detected once, and around 5.2% sits in the top ten. The study's findings and limits: Comparison of patients with controls showed about 5 TRBV segments more frequent in patients, TRBV5-6, TRBV5-1 and TRBV20-1 among them.

No antigen has been assigned to these receptors. Sample: blood. The receptors come from a girl aged 5-17 years with multiple sclerosis.

V gene TRBV6-5 combines with J gene TRBJ1-2; 8 bases map to TRBD1. The trim removed 6 bases at V and 3 bases at J, leaving 6 bases unmatched. From germline, CDR1 is MNHEY and CDR2 SVGAGI. CDR3 length: 14 residues. This CDR3 reads CASRRGQGDYGYTF. The CDR3 region has the DNA TGTGCCAGCAGACGCGGACAGGGCGACTATGGCTACACCTTC.

Comment on this clonotype: A read error may be the cause here, since a much bigger clone is one base away. The chain is built from TRBV25-1 and TRBJ2-6; D unclear. This CDR3 is 16 amino acids long. Germline V gene data show CDR1 as MGHDK and CDR2 as SYGVNS. The CDR3 loop is CASSPTRLSGTNVLTF. CDR3 sequence (DNA): TGTGCCAGCAGTCCAACCAGGCTCTCTGGGACCAACGTCCTGACTTTC.

A note on this clonotype: A much larger clonotype is one base distant, so this may be a read error. The chain has TRBV6-2 or TRBV6-3 and TRBJ2-5; TRBD2 matches 10 bases. The J call may be wrong; the DNA end is better matched by TRBJ2-4. CDR3 length equals 18 residues. Germline V gene data show CDR1 as MNHEY and CDR2 as SVGEGT. The CDR3: CASSFLSSGSSTKNIQYF. CDR3 DNA sequence: TGTGCCAGCAGTTTCCTCTCTAGCGGGAGTTCGACCAAAAACATTCAGTACTTC.

This clonotype appeared once. This could be a read error, since a much larger clone is one nucleotide away. The chain couples TRBV12-3 or TRBV12-4 to TRBJ2-5; D gene uncertain. The last part of the DNA fits TRBJ2-1 better; the J call may be wrong. This CDR3 comprises 11 residues. Here the CDR3 reads CASSRQETQFF. The CDR3 region has the DNA TGTGCCAGCAGTCGACAAGAGACCCAGTTCTTC.

This clonotype occurred a few times. V is TRBV28 and J is TRBJ1-3; D is unclear. The CDR3 totals 16 residues. The germline V gene has CDR1 MDHEN and CDR2 SYDVKM. Trimming left V 3 bases short and J 0 bases short, with 12 bases between. CDR3 nucleotide sequence: TGTGCCAGCAGTTTGCCAGCACTCCACTCTGGAAACACCATATATTTT. Translation gives CASSLPALHSGNTIYF.

The chain joins TRBV15 to TRBJ2-1, with D possibly being TRBD2 (5 bases). The CDR3 spans 16 residues. Trimming took off 1 base at V and 1 base at J, with 11 bases between the two ends. Germline loops: CDR1 LNHNV, CDR2 YYDKDF (reference sequence). CDR3: CATSRGGRSSYNEQFF. The CDR3 region has the DNA TGTGCCACCAGCAGAGGTGGGAGAAGTTCCTACAATGAGCAGTTCTTC.

By share of the sample, this clonotype is medium-sized (0.01 to 0.1%). Mismatch with germline at one junction end may stem from a read error. The gene calls are TRBV5-1 and TRBJ2-3; D remains ambiguous. The CDR3 consists of 12 residues. From germline, CDR1 is SGHRS and CDR2 YFSETQ. CDR3 bases: TGTGCCAGCAGTTCAGGTACAGATACGCAGTATTTT. Translating it yields CASSSGTDTQYF.

This clonotype was detected ten times or more. The rearrangement uses TRBV3-1 and TRBJ2-1; D is ambiguous. The CDR3 length is 16 residues. Trimming cost V 1 base and J 8 bases, with 18 bases left between them. Germline V CDR1 and CDR2: LGHDT, YNNKEL (reference sequence). The CDR3 region is CASSQGSPPRPDEQFF. DNA of the CDR3: TGTGCCAGCAGCCAAGGGAGCCCCCCCCGTCCCGATGAGCAGTTCTTC.

This clonotype has a count of ten or more. The chain couples TRBV12-3 or TRBV12-4 to TRBJ2-5; TRBD1 aligns across 7 bases. After removal of 7 bases from V and 2 bases from J, the junction contained 7 bases not matched to a gene. The CDR3 length is 14 residues. The CDR3 loop is CASTPGTVQETQYF. In DNA, the CDR3 is TGTGCCAGCACCCCCGGGACAGTACAAGAGACCCAGTACTTC.

This clonotype was recorded many times. The chain carries TRBV29-1 and TRBJ2-3, with TRBD2 as a possible D gene (5 bases). Per the germline V gene, CDR1 is SQVTM and CDR2 is ANQGSEA. The CDR3 length is 14 residues. V was clipped by 3 bases and J by 1 base, with 11 bases between them. CDR3 nucleotides: TGCAGCGTTGAGGGTAGCGCGGGCACAGATACGCAGTATTTT. Its translation: CSVEGSAGTDTQYF.

This clonotype occurred many times. The rearrangement uses TRBV12-5 and TRBJ2-1, with 10 bases fitting TRBD1. Germline CDR1 LGHNT, CDR2 FRNRAP. The CDR3 contains 15 residues. Unmatched junction bases numbered 9, after V lost 5 bases and J lost 8 bases. CDR3 in amino acids: CASGGDRGTRDEQFF. The DNA for the CDR3 is TGTGCTAGTGGTGGGGACAGGGGTACGAGGGATGAGCAGTTCTTC.

The V gene is TRBV5-1, the J gene TRBJ2-1, with D hard to call. Trimming took 0 bases from V and 11 from J, leaving 6 bases between them. The V gene's germline CDR1 is SGHRS and CDR2 YFSETQ. This CDR3 contains 11 residues. Here the CDR3 DNA reads TGCGCCAGCAGCTTGGAAGGGAAGCAGTTCTTC. Protein product: CASSLEGKQFF.

V and J are TRBV10-3 and TRBJ2-5, with 7 bases identical to TRBD2. Germline CDR1 reads ENHRY; CDR2 reads SYGVKD. J lost 5 bases, V lost 2 bases, and 11 bases had no gene match. The CDR3 extends over 16 amino acids. The CDR3 coding sequence is TGTGCCATCAGTGAGATGGGGTCTAGCGGAAGCGAGACCCAGTACTTC. Translation gives CAISEMGSSGSETQYF.

This sequence joins TRBV3-1 and TRBJ2-5, with a tentative D call TRBD2 (6 bases). The CDR3 runs to 16 residues. The V gene lost 1 base and the J gene lost 4 bases, with 16 bases spanning the gap. Germline V gene lookup returns CDR1 LGHDT and CDR2 YNNKEL (reference sequence). This CDR3 reads CASSQAQRTRGETQYF. CDR3 sequence (DNA): TGTGCCAGCAGCCAAGCACAGCGGACGCGGGGAGAGACCCAGTACTTC.

The chain links TRBV4-2 to TRBJ2-3; D possibly corresponds to TRBD2 (5 bases). This CDR3 region has 14 residues. The V end was cut by 2 bases, the J end by 6 bases, with 12 bases between. Germline CDR1 is LGHNA and CDR2 is YNFKEQ. The CDR3 DNA sequence: TGTGCCAGCAGCCAAAGGGAGTGGAGGGATACGCAGTATTTT. Amino acid sequence: CASSQREWRDTQYF.

This clonotype has a handful of counts. This rearrangement joins TRBV7-8 to TRBJ1-4; D ambiguous. The CDR3 contains 18 residues. Trimming stripped 2 bases from V and 1 base from J, with 17 bases between. CDR1 and CDR2 (germline): SGHVS, FQNEAQ. The CDR3 region is CASSLRGLNLGTNEKLFF. The CDR3 DNA follows: TGTGCCAGCAGCTTACGTGGCCTTAACCTGGGAACTAATGAAAAACTGTTTTTT.

The V and J genes are TRBV12-3 or TRBV12-4 and TRBJ1-2, with D possibly TRBD1 on 6 matching bases. The CDR3 has 17 residues. V dropped 7 bases and J dropped 9 bases, with 30 bases sitting between them. The CDR3 DNA reads as TGTGCCAGCACCGGATTCGTGGGGGCCCTCGGTCCGAGGAGCTACACCTTC. This codes for CASTGFVGALGPRSYTF.

A word on this clonotype: A much more abundant neighbour one base away suggests this may be a read error. The chain couples TRBV12-3 or TRBV12-4 to TRBJ2-4; D remains unclear. This CDR3 region has 14 residues. Trimming removed 2 bases at V and 1 base at J, with 6 bases between. The DNA for the CDR3 is TGTGCCAGCAGTTTATCCGTGGCCAAAAACATTCAGTACTTC. It is translated as CASSLSVAKNIQYF.

There are many counts of this clonotype. The V call is TRBV29-1, the J call TRBJ2-6; D may correspond to TRBD1 or TRBD2 (5 bases each). With 3 bases removed from V and 6 bases from J, the gap between germline ends came to 9 bases. CDR3 length: 13 residues. Germline V lookup: CDR1 SQVTM, CDR2 ANQGSEA. CDR3 region: CSVEGDEANVLTF. In nucleotides, the CDR3 is TGCAGCGTTGAGGGGGATGAGGCCAACGTCCTGACTTTC.

This clonotype was counted a few times. The CDR3 nucleotides are TGTGCCATCAGTGGACCCATCCGGCGGGAGCTGTTTTTT. Residues: CAISGPIRRELFF. This rearrangement joins TRBV10-3 to TRBJ2-2, with no clear D. V lost 4 bases to trimming and J lost 9 bases, with 12 bases between them. The CDR3 extends over 13 amino acids. Germline V gene lookup returns CDR1 ENHRY and CDR2 SYGVKD.

This clonotype was counted ten times or more. The chain joins TRBV15 to TRBJ2-1; the D is unclear. CDR3 size: 11 residues. Germline V CDR1 and CDR2: LNHNV, YYDKDF (reference sequence). V was trimmed by 2 bases and J by 8 bases, leaving 4 bases between them. Here the CDR3 DNA reads TGTGCCACCAGCAGAACCGATGAGCAGTTCTTC. This gives the protein CATSRTDEQFF.

The gene calls are TRBV20-1 and TRBJ1-2, with D uncertain. Trimming took 5 bases from V and 2 from J, leaving 15 bases between them. Germline CDR1 is DFQATT and CDR2 is SNEGSKA (reference sequence). The CDR3 runs 14 residues. CDR3 DNA: TGCAGTGCTGGAATTCCCAAGGCAAACTATGGCTACACCTTC. It yields the protein CSAGIPKANYGYTF.